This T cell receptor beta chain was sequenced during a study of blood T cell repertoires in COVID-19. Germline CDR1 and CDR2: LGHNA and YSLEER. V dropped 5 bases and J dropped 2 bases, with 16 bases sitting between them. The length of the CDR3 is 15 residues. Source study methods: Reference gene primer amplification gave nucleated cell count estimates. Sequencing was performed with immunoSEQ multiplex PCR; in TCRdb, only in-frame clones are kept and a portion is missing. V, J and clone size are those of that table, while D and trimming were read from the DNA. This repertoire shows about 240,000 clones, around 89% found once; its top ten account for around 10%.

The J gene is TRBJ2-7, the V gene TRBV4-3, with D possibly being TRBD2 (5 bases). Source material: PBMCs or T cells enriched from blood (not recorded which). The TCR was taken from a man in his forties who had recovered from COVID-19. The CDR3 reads CASSYKSTKTYEQYF. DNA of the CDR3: TGCGCCAGCAGCTACAAATCGACTAAGACCTACGAGCAGTACTTC.